This T cell receptor (beta chain) was found in a study of cytomegalovirus exposure and HLA in healthy donors. Study observations and caveats: Later genetic work tied a missense DCLRE1C variant to beta-chain V and J trimming.

As for this clone: The antigen is not known.

V lost 6 bases, J lost 7 bases, and 2 bases stayed unmatched. The V gene's germline CDR1 is SNHLY and CDR2 FYNNEI. CDR3 size: 12 residues. Primers: 60 Vbeta forward and 13 Jbeta reverse. The method was immunoSEQ multiplex PCR; TCRdb's version includes in-frame clones alone and lacks a portion of them. The profile shows about 190,000 clones, under 85% of them singletons. The chain carries TRBV2 and TRBJ1-2; the match to TRBD1 covers 10 bases. Sequenced sample: PBMCs. This receptor was identified in a woman in her 50s in good health and CMV-seropositive. The CDR3 nucleotides are TGTGCCAGCAGCTGGACAGGGGGTGGCTACACCTTC. Translated, it gives CASSWTGGGYTF.